The 9 T cell receptor beta chains below all came from one sample that was sequenced in a study of T-cell memory formation after mild COVID-19. TCRdb analysed the 5' RACE reads with MiXCR anew, one entry per CDR3 protein. This table holds 200,000 or so distinct CDR3 sequences, around 15% found once. The sample comprised PBMCs or a T cell subset sorted from them (not recorded which). The receptors shown here come from an adult woman who had mild COVID-19 (a few samples of this study predate the infection). Cell type and time point are not known.

This clonotype was counted only a few times. The chain links TRBV5-6 to TRBJ1-4, with 8 bases that match TRBD1. The J segment lost 10 bases and the V segment lost 3 bases, leaving 8 bases of the junction unmatched. There are 14 residues in the CDR3. Germline CDR1 is SGHDT and CDR2 is YYEEEE. The DNA of the CDR3 is TGTGCCAGCAGCTCCGATGGGACAGGACCAAAACTGTTTTTT. Translated: CASSSDGTGPKLFF. Full variable domain (missing parts from reference TRBV5-6 and TRBJ1-4): DAGVTQSPTHLIKTRGQQVTLRCSPKSGHDTVSWYQQALGQGPQFIFQYYEEEERQRGNFPDRFSGHQFPNYSSELNVNALLLGDSALYLCASSSDGTGPKLFFGSGTQLSVL.

This clonotype was counted between two and nine times. This rearrangement joins TRBV18 to TRBJ2-7, with D perhaps TRBD1 or TRBD2 (6 bases each). V was trimmed by 3 bases and J by 6 bases, leaving 15 bases between them. The germline CDR1 and CDR2 sequences are KGHSH and LQKENI. This CDR3 is built from 14 residues. The CDR3 DNA reads TGTGCCAGCTCACCTAAGGGGGGATCGAGCGAGCAGTACTTC. It specifies CASSPKGGSSEQYF.

The chain couples TRBV2 to TRBJ2-7, with TRBD1 as a possible D gene (6 bases). V was clipped by 5 bases and J by 5 bases, with 19 bases between them. The CDR3 runs to 15 residues. Germline V gene data show CDR1 as SNHLY and CDR2 as FYNNEI. The CDR3 DNA is TGTGCCAGCAGTCGATCATTCATCAGGGGCCACGAGCAGTACTTC. Translated, it gives CASSRSFIRGHEQYF.

V usage is TRBV5-1 and J usage is TRBJ2-5; 8 bases agree with TRBD1. After removal of 4 bases from V and 4 bases from J, the junction contained 6 bases not matched to a gene. Germline CDR1 reads SGHRS; CDR2 reads YFSETQ. CDR3 length equals 14 residues. The CDR3 spells CASSHRGLGETQYF. CDR3 in DNA: TGCGCCAGCAGCCACAGGGGGTTGGGAGAGACCCAGTACTTC.

This clonotype has a count of ten or more. The V and J genes are TRBV12-3 or TRBV12-4 and TRBJ2-1; TRBD2 matches 13 bases. CDR3 length: 15 amino acids. The junction had 6 bases not matched to a gene; V was cut back by 6 bases and J by 7 bases. CDR3 bases: TGTGCCAGCAGCCGACTAGCGGGAGGAAGAAATGAGCAGTTCTTC. The encoded protein is CASSRLAGGRNEQFF.

There are a few counts of this clonotype. J is TRBJ2-4 and V is TRBV27; D might be TRBD2 (5 bases). The CDR3 runs to 16 residues. The V and J ends lost 3 bases and 1 base respectively, with 13 bases between them. Germline V CDR1 and CDR2: MNHEY, SMNVEV (reference sequence). The CDR3 coding sequence is TGTGCCAGCAGTTTCGGAGGAAGTGAGGCCAAAAACATTCAGTACTTC. Translation gives CASSFGGSEAKNIQYF.

This clonotype came up a few times. The gene calls are TRBV7-2 and TRBJ2-3, with TRBD2 as a possible D gene (7 bases). Germline V lookup: CDR1 SGHTA, CDR2 FQGNSA. V shed 0 bases and J shed 1 base, with 14 bases lying between them. The CDR3 contains 17 residues. The CDR3 sequence: CASSLAGGPGGTDTQYF. The CDR3 DNA follows: TGTGCCAGCAGCTTAGCGGGAGGGCCAGGGGGCACAGATACGCAGTATTTT.

The chain employs TRBV29-1 and TRBJ2-7; perhaps TRBD1 as D (6 bases). The CDR3 sequence is 14 residues long. V was cut by 4 bases and J by 3 bases, with 16 bases left in between. Germline-derived CDR1 and CDR2 are SQVTM and ANQGSEA. The CDR3 coding sequence is TGCAGCGTTGGTGGAGGTGGCAGGGGCTACGAGCAGTACTTC. As protein: CSVGGGGRGYEQYF.

This clonotype was picked up a small number of times. V and J are TRBV20-1 and TRBJ2-3; 14 bases map to TRBD2. The CDR3 runs 18 residues. The V gene end was trimmed by 1 base and the J gene end by 5 bases; junction bases not matched to a gene: 11. CDR1 DFQATT and CDR2 SNEGSKA come from the germline V gene (reference sequence). CDR3 DNA: TGCAGTGCTAGAGGTCCCCCAGGACTAGCGGGAGGAGGAGATACGCAGTATTTT. This encodes CSARGPPGLAGGGDTQYF.